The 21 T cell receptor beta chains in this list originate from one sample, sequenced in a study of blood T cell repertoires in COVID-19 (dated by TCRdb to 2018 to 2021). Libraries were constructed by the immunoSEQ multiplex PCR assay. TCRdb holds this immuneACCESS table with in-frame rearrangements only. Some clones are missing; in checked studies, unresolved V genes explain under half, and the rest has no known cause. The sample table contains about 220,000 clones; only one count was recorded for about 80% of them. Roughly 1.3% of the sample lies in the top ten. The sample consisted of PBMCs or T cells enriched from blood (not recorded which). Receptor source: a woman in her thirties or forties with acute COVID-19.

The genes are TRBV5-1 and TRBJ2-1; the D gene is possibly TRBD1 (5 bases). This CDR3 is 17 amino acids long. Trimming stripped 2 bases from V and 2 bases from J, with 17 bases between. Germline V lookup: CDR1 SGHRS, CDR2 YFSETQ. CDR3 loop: CASSLVDSLRAYNEQFF. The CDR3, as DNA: TGCGCCAGCAGCTTAGTTGACAGTCTACGGGCCTACAATGAGCAGTTCTTC. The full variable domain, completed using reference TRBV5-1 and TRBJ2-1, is KAGVTQTPRYLIKTRGQQVTLSCSPISGHRSVSWYQQTPGQGLQFLFEYFSETQRNKGNFPGRFSGRQFSNSRSEMNVSTLELGDSALYLCASSLVDSLRAYNEQFFGPGTRLTVL.

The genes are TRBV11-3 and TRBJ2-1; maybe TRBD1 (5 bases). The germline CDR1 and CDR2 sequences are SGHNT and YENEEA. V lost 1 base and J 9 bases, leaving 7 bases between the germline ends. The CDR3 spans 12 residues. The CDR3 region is CASSLGGREQFF. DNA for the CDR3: TGTGCCAGCAGCTTAGGGGGCCGTGAGCAGTTCTTC.

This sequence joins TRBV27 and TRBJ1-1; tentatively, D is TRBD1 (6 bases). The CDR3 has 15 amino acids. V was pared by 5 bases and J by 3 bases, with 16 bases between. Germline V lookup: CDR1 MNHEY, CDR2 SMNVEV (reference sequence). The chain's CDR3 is CASSPTLGGHTEAFF. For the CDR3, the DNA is TGTGCCAGCAGTCCTACCCTTGGGGGCCACACTGAAGCTTTCTTT.

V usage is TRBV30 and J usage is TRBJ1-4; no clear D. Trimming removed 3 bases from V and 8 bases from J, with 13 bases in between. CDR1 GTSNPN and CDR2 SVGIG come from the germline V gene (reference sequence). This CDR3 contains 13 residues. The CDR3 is CAWSKPEREKLFF. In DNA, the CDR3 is TGTGCCTGGAGCAAGCCAGAGAGGGAAAAACTGTTTTTT.

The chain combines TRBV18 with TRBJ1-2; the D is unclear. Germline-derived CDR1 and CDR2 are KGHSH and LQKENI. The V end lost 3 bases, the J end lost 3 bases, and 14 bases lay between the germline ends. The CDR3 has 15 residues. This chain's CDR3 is CASSPGSRTHYGYTF. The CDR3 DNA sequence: TGTGCCAGCTCACCGGGGAGTAGGACCCACTATGGCTACACCTTC.

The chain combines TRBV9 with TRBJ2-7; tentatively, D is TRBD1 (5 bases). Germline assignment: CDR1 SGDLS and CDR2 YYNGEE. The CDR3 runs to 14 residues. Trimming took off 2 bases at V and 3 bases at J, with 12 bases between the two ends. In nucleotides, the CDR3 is TGTGCCAGCAGCGTTCAGGGTAATGACTACGAGCAGTACTTC. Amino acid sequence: CASSVQGNDYEQYF. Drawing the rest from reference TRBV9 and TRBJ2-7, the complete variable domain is DSGVTQTPKHLITATGQRVTLRCSPRSGDLSVYWYQQSLDQGLQFLIQYYNGEERAKGNILERFSAQQFPDLHSELNLSSLELGDSALYFCASSVQGNDYEQYFGPGTRLTVT.

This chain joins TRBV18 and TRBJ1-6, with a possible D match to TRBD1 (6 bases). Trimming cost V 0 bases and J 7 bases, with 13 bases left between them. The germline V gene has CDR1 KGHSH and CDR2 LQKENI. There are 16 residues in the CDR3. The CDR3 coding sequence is TGTGCCAGCTCACCACCGGCCCAGGGGCAGAATTCACCCCTCCACTTT. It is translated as CASSPPAQGQNSPLHF.

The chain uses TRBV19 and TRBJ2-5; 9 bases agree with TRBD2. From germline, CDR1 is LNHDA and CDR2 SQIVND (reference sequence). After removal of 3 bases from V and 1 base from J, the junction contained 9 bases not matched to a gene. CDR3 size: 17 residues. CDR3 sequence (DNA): TGTGCCAGTAGTATGTATAGCGGGAGATCGGCCCAAGAGACCCAGTACTTC. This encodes CASSMYSGRSAQETQYF. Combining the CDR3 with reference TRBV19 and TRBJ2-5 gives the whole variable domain DGGITQSPKYLFRKEGQNVTLSCEQNLNHDAMYWYRQDPGQGLRLIYYSQIVNDFQKGDIAEGYSVSREKKESFPLTVTSAQKNPTAFYLCASSMYSGRSAQETQYFGPGTRLLVL.

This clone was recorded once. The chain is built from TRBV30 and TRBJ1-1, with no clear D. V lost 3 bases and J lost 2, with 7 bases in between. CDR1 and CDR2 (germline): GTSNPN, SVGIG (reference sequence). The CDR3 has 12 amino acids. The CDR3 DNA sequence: TGTGCCTGGAGCCCCCTAAACACTGAAGCTTTCTTT. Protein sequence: CAWSPLNTEAFF.

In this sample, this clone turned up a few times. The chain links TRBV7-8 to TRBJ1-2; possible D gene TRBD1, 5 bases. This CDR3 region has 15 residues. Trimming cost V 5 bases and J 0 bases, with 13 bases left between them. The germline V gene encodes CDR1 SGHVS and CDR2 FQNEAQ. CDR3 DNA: TGTGCCAGCAGCCCGGACACAGGCGCTAACTATGGCTACACCTTC. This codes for CASSPDTGANYGYTF.

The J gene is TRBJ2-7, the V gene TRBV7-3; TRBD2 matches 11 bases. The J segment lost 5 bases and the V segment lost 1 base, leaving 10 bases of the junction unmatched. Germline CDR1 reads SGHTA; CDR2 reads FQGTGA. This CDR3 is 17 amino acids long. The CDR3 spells CASSLRASGGPGDEQYF. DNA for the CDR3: TGTGCCAGCAGCTTAAGGGCTAGCGGGGGGCCAGGGGACGAGCAGTACTTC. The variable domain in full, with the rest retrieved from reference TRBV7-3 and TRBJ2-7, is GAGVSQTPSNKVTEKGKYVELRCDPISGHTALYWYRQSLGQGPEFLIYFQGTGAADDSGLPNDRFFAVRPEGSVSTLKIQRTERGDSAVYLCASSLRASGGPGDEQYFGPGTRLTVT.

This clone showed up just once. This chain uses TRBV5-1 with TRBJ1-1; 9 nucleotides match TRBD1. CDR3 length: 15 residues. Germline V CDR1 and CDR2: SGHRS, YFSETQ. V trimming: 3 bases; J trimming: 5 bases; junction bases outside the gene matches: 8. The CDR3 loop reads CASSSRPTGGTEAFF. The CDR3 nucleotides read TGCGCCAGCAGCTCAAGACCGACAGGGGGGACTGAAGCTTTCTTT.

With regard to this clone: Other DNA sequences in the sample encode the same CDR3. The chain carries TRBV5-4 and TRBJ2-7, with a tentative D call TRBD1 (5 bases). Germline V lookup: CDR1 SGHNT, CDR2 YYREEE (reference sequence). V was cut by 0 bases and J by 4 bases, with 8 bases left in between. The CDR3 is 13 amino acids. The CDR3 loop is CASSLDTGYEQYF. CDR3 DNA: TGTGCCAGCAGCTTGGATACAGGATACGAGCAGTACTTC.

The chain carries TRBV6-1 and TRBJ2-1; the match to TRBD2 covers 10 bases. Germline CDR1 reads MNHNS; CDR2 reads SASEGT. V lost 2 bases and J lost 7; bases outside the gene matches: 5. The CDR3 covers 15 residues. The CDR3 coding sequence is TGTGCCAGCAGTGAAAGTGGGACTAGCGTAAATGAGCAGTTCTTC. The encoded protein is CASSESGTSVNEQFF.

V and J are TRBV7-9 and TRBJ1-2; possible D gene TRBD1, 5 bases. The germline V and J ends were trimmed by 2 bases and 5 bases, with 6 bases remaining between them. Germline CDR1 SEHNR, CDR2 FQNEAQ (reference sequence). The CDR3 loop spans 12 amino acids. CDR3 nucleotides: TGTGCCAGCAGCTTACCAGGGTATGGCTACACCTTC. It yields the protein CASSLPGYGYTF.

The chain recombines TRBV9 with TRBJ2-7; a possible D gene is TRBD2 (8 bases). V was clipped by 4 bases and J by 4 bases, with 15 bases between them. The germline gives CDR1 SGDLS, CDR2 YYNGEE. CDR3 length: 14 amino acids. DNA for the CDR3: TGTGCCAGCAGCCGGGAGGGGGCTTTTTACGAGCAGTACTTC. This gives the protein CASSREGAFYEQYF.

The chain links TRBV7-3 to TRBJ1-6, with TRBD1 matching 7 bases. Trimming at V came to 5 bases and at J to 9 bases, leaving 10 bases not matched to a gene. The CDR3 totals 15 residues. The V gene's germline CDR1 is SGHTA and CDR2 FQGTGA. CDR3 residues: CASSPKDRRGSPLHF. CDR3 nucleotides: TGTGCCAGCAGCCCAAAGGACAGGAGGGGTTCACCCCTCCACTTT.

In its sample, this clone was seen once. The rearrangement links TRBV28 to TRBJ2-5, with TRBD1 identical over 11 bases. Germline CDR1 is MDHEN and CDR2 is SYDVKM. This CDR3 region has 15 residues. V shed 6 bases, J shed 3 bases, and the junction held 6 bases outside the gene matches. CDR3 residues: CASRGAGQGEETQYF. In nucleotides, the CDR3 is TGTGCCAGCAGAGGGGCGGGACAGGGGGAAGAGACCCAGTACTTC.

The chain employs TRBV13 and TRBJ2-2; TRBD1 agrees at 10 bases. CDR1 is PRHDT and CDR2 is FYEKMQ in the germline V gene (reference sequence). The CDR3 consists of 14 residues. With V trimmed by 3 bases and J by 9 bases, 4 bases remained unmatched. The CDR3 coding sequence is TGTGCCAGCAGCTTGAGACAGGGGGCCCGGGAGCTGTTTTTT. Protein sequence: CASSLRQGARELFF. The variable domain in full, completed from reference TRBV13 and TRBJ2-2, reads AAGVIQSPRHLIKEKRETATLKCYPIPRHDTVYWYQQGPGQDPQFLISFYEKMQSDKGSIPDRFSAQQFSDYHSELNMSSLELGDSALYFCASSLRQGARELFFGEGSRLTVL.

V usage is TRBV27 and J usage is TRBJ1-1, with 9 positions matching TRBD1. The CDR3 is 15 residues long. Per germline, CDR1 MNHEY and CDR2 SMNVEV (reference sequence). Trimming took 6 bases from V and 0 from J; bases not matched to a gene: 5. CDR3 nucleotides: TGTGCCAGCAGGGACAGGGGACTCATGAACACTGAAGCTTTCTTT. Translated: CASRDRGLMNTEAFF.

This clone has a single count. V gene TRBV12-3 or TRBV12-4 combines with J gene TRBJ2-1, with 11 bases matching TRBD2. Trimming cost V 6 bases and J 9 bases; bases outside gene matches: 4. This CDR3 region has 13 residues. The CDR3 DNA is TGTGCCAGCAGACTAGCGGGAGATAGTGAGCAGTTCTTC. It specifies CASRLAGDSEQFF.